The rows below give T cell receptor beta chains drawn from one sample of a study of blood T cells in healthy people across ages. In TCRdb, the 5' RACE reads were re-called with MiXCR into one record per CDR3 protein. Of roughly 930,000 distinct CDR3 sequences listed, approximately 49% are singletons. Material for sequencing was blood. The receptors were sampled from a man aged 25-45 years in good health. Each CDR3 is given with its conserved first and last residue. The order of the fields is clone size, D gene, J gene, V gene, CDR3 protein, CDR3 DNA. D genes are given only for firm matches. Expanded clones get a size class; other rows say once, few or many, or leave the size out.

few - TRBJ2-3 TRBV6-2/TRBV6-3 CASNTGNTDTQYF TGTGCCAGCAACACAGGGAACACAGATACGCAGTATTTT
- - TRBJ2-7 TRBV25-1 CATQNPGAYEQYF TGTGCCACCCAAAACCCGGGGGCCTACGAGCAGTACTTC
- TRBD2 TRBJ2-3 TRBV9 CASSVGLRGETLADTQYF TGTGCCAGCAGCGTAGGGTTGCGGGGGGAGACTTTGGCAGATACGCAGTATTTT
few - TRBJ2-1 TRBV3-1 CASSQAGLTNEQFF TGTGCCAGCAGCCAAGCTGGGCTAACCAATGAGCAGTTCTTC
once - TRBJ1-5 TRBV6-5 CASSYIAGRQPQHF TGTGCCAGCAGTTACATAGCAGGCCGACAGCCCCAGCATTTT
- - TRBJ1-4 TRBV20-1 CSAPPDWDKVEKLFF TGCAGTGCTCCCCCGGATTGGGACAAAGTTGAAAAACTGTTTTTT
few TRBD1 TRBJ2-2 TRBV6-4 CASSARQGDTGELFF TGTGCCAGCAGCGCCAGACAGGGTGACACCGGGGAGCTGTTTTTT
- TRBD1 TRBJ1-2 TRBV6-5 CASRQGYYGYTF TGTGCCAGCAGACAGGGGTACTATGGCTACACCTTC
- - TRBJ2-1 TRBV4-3 CASSQEVVPAEGGSYNEQFF TGCGCCAGCAGCCAAGAGGTTGTGCCGGCGGAGGGGGGCTCCTACAATGAGCAGTTCTTC
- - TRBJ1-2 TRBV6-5 CASTRAGAYGHTF TGTGCCAGCACCAGGGCGGGTGCCTATGGCCACACCTTC
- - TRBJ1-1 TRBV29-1 CSVGRGTEAFF TGCAGCGTTGGGAGGGGGACTGAAGCTTTCTTT
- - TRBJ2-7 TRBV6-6 CATPRTLGTYEQYF TGTGCCACCCCTCGGACCTTGGGGACCTACGAGCAGTACTTC
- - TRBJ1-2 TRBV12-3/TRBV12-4 CASSPGTPNYGYTF TGTGCCAGCAGCCCCGGGACACCAAACTATGGCTACACCTTC
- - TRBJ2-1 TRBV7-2 CASSRDSADEQFF TGTGCCAGCTCCCGCGATTCTGCCGATGAGCAGTTCTTC
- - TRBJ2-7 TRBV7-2 CASSFALGAYEQYF TGTGCCAGCAGCTTCGCGCTGGGCGCCTACGAGCAGTACTTC
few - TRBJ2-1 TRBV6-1 CASHGQSRFF TGTGCCAGCCATGGACAGTCCAGGTTCTTC
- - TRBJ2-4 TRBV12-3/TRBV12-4 CASTSYSMEQYF TGTGCCAGCACCTCATATTCCATGGAGCAGTACTTC
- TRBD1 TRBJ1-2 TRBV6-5 CASTSTGTGNYGYTF TGTGCCAGCACTTCGACCGGGACAGGGAACTATGGCTACACCTTC
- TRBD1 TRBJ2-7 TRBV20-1 CSARTQTGGYEQYF TGCAGTGCTAGAACACAGACAGGGGGCTACGAGCAGTACTTC
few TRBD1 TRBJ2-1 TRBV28 CASSLSWTGIENEQFF TGTGCCAGCAGTTTATCTTGGACAGGGATTGAGAATGAGCAGTTCTTC
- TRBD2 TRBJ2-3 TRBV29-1 CSVGWTSGSADTQYF TGCAGCGTTGGATGGACTAGCGGGAGTGCAGATACGCAGTATTTT
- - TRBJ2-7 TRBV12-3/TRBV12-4 CASSFSGNYEQYF TGTGCCAGCAGTTTCTCGGGCAATTACGAGCAGTACTTC
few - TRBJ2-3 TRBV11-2 CASSLDWTTDTQYF TGTGCCAGCAGCTTAGACTGGACCACAGATACGCAGTATTTT
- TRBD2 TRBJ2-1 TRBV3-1 CASSSSGGEQVF TGTGCCAGCAGCTCATCGGGGGGTGAGCAGGTCTTC